Sequencing of this TCR beta chain was carried out in a study of somatic mutations in cytotoxic T cells in rheumatoid arthritis. General study points: Antigenic targets recognized by the expanded CD8+ clones remained undetermined. For about an eighth of the 65 patients, a single CD8+ clone accounted for more than 20% of CD8+ cells.

Germline CDR1 and CDR2: SGDLS and YYNGEE. V lost 0 bases, J lost 3 bases, and 9 bases lay in between. This CDR3 spans 14 amino acids. TCRdb's copy holds only in-frame clones and misses some; the assay was immunoSEQ multiplex PCR. The sample has about 20,000 clones, over 60% seen once. Points on this clone: Its matching antigen is unknown.

The sequencing sample was made of CD8+ T cells sorted from blood. The source is an adult with rheumatoid arthritis. The J gene is TRBJ1-2, the V gene TRBV9; possible D gene TRBD1, 5 bases. CDR3 amino acids: CASSVARADYGYTF. The CDR3 DNA follows: TGTGCCAGCAGCGTAGCCAGGGCGGACTATGGCTACACCTTC.